Listed below are T cell receptor beta chains from one sample, sequenced in a study of patients and donors after allogeneic stem cell transplantation. TCRdb reanalysed the RT-PCR reads using MiXCR and keeps one entry per CDR3 protein. Found here are 84,000 or so distinct CDR3 sequences, 48% of them singletons; the top ten hold roughly three fifths. Material for sequencing was blood, either unsorted or a sorted T cell fraction (not recorded which). The receptors shown here come from a human donor who was either an allogeneic HSCT recipient or a stem cell or donor lymphocyte infusion donor (not recorded which). It is not recorded whose cells these are; they may come from a transplant donor. Both conserved end residues are part of each CDR3. D genes are given only for firm matches. A clone size is listed for some rows: how often the clone was seen (once, few, many), or a class if it is expanded.

clone_size j_call v_call d_call cdr3_nt cdr3_aa
- TRBJ1-1 TRBV21-1 - TGTGCCAGCAGCAAAGATAAGGGCACCACTGAAGCTTTCTTT CASSKDKGTTEAFF
few TRBJ1-4 TRBV12-3/TRBV12-4 - TGTGCCAGCAGCCCTAATTGGGGGGAAAAACTGTTTTTT CASSPNWGEKLFF
few TRBJ1-3 TRBV12-3/TRBV12-4 - TGTGCCAGCGGTTCGATGGGTAACACCATATATTTT CASGSMGNTIYF
- TRBJ1-2 TRBV4-2 - TGTGCCAGCAGCCAAGCTCGCGACCGTCGCGGCTACACCTTC CASSQARDRRGYTF
- TRBJ1-5 TRBV7-8 - TGTGCCGGGGGGGACAATCAGCCCCAGCATTTT CAGGDNQPQHF
- TRBJ1-2 TRBV12-3/TRBV12-4 TRBD1 TGTGCCAGCAGGACTAGGACAGGCCATTCTGCGGGCTACACCTTC CASRTRTGHSAGYTF
few TRBJ1-2 TRBV20-1 - TGCAGTGCTAGCAATAAAGGCGGGAATAACTATGGCTACACCTTC CSASNKGGNNYGYTF
- TRBJ1-2 TRBV29-1 - TGCAGCGTAGGCCCAGGAAGGGGGATCTATGGCTACACCTTC CSVGPGRGIYGYTF
- TRBJ1-2 TRBV12-3/TRBV12-4 - TGTGCCAGCCGGGGGGCAGTAGTTAACTATGGCTACACCTTC CASRGAVVNYGYTF
- TRBJ2-1 TRBV20-1 TRBD1 TGCAGTGCTAGAGATCCCCTCGGACAGGCGCCCTACAATGAGCAGTTCTTC CSARDPLGQAPYNEQFF
few TRBJ1-2 TRBV28 TRBD1 TGTGCCAGCACCCCGGCGTCGCAGGGACAGGGATTCTATGGCTACACCTTC CASTPASQGQGFYGYTF
- TRBJ1-2 TRBV20-1 TRBD1 TGCAGTGCTAGTCGGGACAGGGGATTCTATGGCTACACCTTC CSASRDRGFYGYTF
- TRBJ1-2 TRBV20-1 - TGCAGTGCTAGAGAGGGAGGGCCTGACTATGGCTACACCTTC CSAREGGPDYGYTF
- TRBJ1-5 TRBV6-2/TRBV6-3 - TGTGCCAGCAGTTATTCCGGATATAGCAATCAGCCCCAGCATTTT CASSYSGYSNQPQHF
once TRBJ1-1 TRBV20-1 - TGCAGTGCTAGAGGGTTATCCAACACTGAAGCTTTCTTT CSARGLSNTEAFF
- TRBJ1-1 TRBV28 - TGTGCCAGCAGTCGTAACAGGAACACTGAAGCTTTCTTT CASSRNRNTEAFF
- TRBJ1-5 TRBV28 - TGTGCCAGCAGTTTATTCGCGGCGCGGCAGTTAAATCAGCCCCAGCATTTT CASSLFAARQLNQPQHF
- TRBJ2-2 TRBV5-1 - TGCGCCAGCAGCCTTGGACAGAAGAACGGGGAGCTGTTTTTT CASSLGQKNGELFF
- TRBJ1-3 TRBV15 - TGTGCCACCAGCAGGCCGGACAGCTTCGGAAACACCATATATTTT CATSRPDSFGNTIYF
- TRBJ1-2 TRBV15 - TGTGCCACCAGCAGAGATTTACGGGCCCAAACATGGAACTATGGCTACACCTTC CATSRDLRAQTWNYGYTF
- TRBJ2-2 TRBV7-3 - TGTGCCAGCAGCTTAAGGGGCGGAATCGCGAACACCGGGGAGCTGTTTTTT CASSLRGGIANTGELFF
- TRBJ1-4 TRBV25-1 - TGTGCCAGCAGTGATCTTGTTTCGTCCACGGAAGAAAAACTGTTTTTT CASSDLVSSTEEKLFF
few TRBJ1-1 TRBV5-1 - TGCGCCTCAGGGAGCCAGAGCACTGAAGCTTTCTTT CASGSQSTEAFF
many TRBJ1-2 TRBV20-1 - TGCAGTGCTAGCCCCCTGGGGCGGGGACGCTATGGCTACACCTTC CSASPLGRGRYGYTF
- TRBJ2-2 TRBV7-3 - TGTGCCAGCAGCTTAGACGGGAACACCGGGGAGCTGTTTTTT CASSLDGNTGELFF
- TRBJ1-1 TRBV10-3 - TGTGCCATCAGTGAGTCGAGAGAGCCTGAAGCTTTCTTT CAISESREPEAFF
- TRBJ1-5 TRBV12-3/TRBV12-4 TRBD1 TGTGCCAGCAGTCGATGGGACAGTCCGGCGGGCCAGCCCCAGCATTTT CASSRWDSPAGQPQHF
- TRBJ2-7 TRBV10-3 - TGTGCCATCAGTGAGTGGACAAAGAACTACGAGCAGTACTTC CAISEWTKNYEQYF
- TRBJ1-1 TRBV7-6 TRBD1 TGTGCCAGCAGCCCGGGGACAGGGCCACTTGGGGCTGAAGCTTTCTTT CASSPGTGPLGAEAFF
once TRBJ1-2 TRBV20-1 - TGCAGTGCTAGCACGGAGACACTGGGATCTATTGGCTACACCTTC CSASTETLGSIGYTF
few TRBJ1-1 TRBV6-5 - TGTGCCAGCAGTTCGCAGACACCTTTGAACACTGAAGCTTTCTTT CASSSQTPLNTEAFF
- TRBJ1-2 TRBV7-9 - TGTGCCAGCAGCTCTACAGGGCTCGGAGACACCTTC CASSSTGLGDTF
- TRBJ2-1 TRBV7-3 - TGTGCCAGCAGCTTAACGACAGAAACCTACAATGAGCAGTTCTTC CASSLTTETYNEQFF
few TRBJ1-3 TRBV4-3 - TGCGCCAGCAGCGCCCAGGGACGAAACACCATATATTTT CASSAQGRNTIYF
- TRBJ1-2 TRBV29-1 - TGCAGCGTTGCCCCCCAACAGGCCGGGGTTGGTGGCTACACCTTC CSVAPQQAGVGGYTF
few TRBJ1-2 TRBV7-6 TRBD1 TGTGCCAGCAGCCGAGGTCCAGGACAGGGCCTCTATGGCTACACCTTC CASSRGPGQGLYGYTF
- TRBJ2-7 TRBV29-1 TRBD2 TGCAGCGCCGTGACTAGCGGAACCTACGAGCAGTACTTC CSAVTSGTYEQYF
- TRBJ1-5 TRBV28 - TGTGCCAGCACCCCACTCCGAGACAATCAGCCCCAGCATTTT CASTPLRDNQPQHF
- TRBJ2-7 TRBV20-1 - TGCAGTGCTAGACTAGTATCCTACGAGCAGTACTTC CSARLVSYEQYF
- TRBJ1-2 TRBV2 - TGTGCCAGCAGTGATGTCCAGGGCCTCTATTACTCCAACTATGGCTACACCTTC CASSDVQGLYYSNYGYTF